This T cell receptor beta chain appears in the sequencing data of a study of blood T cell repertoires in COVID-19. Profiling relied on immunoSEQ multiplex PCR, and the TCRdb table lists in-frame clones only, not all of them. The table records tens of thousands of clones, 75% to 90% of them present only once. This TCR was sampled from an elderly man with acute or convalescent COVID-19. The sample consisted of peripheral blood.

The CDR3 DNA sequence: TGCGCCAGCAGCTTGGGATTAGCCTCTGGAAACACCATATATTTT. Its translation: CASSLGLASGNTIYF. This rearrangement joins TRBV5-1 to TRBJ1-3; unclear D gene. The germline V and J ends were trimmed by 0 bases and 0 bases, with 7 bases remaining between them. Germline lookup yields CDR1 SGHRS and CDR2 YFSETQ. The CDR3 consists of 15 residues.